Sequencing of this T cell receptor beta chain was carried out in a study of CD8 T cells in ankylosing spondylitis. This clonotype was detected only a few times. Its antigen is not identified. This is likely a read error, given that the CDR3 carries no conserved phenylalanine or tryptophan at its end. The DNA is left out, because the CDR3 cannot be placed on it with certainty; the CDR3 is given as TCRdb lists it. Germline lookup yields CDR1 SGDLS and CDR2 YYNGEE. The CDR3 region is 11 residues in length, termini included. Study-level points and caveats: Past research had described some motif variants in reactive arthritis synovial fluid and blood. Disease-linked clones bore a CD8+ phenotype and were relatively rare in peripheral blood.

Construction of TCR beta libraries was performed using quantitative 5'-RACE with molecular barcodes. TCRdb passed the 5' RACE reads through MiXCR, listing each CDR3 protein once. The repertoire holds some 54,000 distinct CDR3 sequences, with roughly 7.3% as singletons. Sequencing used blood, either unsorted or a sorted T cell fraction (not recorded which). The chain has TRBV9 and TRBJ1-1; the table's D gene call, TRBD1, was not cross checked with the DNA. This clonotype was obtained from a female donor with ankylosing spondylitis or in good health (not recorded which). The CDR3 loop is CASSPDRDMPI.